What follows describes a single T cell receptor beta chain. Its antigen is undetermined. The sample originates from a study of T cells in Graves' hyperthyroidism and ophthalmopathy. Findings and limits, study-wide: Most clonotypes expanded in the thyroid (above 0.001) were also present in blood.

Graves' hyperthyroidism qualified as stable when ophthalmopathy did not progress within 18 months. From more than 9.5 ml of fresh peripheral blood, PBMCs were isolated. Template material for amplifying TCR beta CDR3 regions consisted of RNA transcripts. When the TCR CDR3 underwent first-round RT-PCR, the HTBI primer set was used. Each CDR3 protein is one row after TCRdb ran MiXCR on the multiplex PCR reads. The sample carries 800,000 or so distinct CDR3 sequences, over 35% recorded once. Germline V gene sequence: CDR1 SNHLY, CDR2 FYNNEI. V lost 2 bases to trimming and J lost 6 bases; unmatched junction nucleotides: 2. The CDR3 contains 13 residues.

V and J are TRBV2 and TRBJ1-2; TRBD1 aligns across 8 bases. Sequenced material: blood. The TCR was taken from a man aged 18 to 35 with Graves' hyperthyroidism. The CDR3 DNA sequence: TGTGCCAGCAGTGAACAGGGGGCAGATGGCTACACCTTC. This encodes CASSEQGADGYTF. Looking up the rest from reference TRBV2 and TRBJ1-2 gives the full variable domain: EPEVTQTPSHQVTQMGQEVILRCVPISNHLYFYWYRQILGQKVEFLVSFYNNEISEKSEIFDDQFSVERPDGSNFTLKIRSTKLEDSAMYFCASSEQGADGYTFGSGTRLTVV.